Each of the 15 T cell receptor beta chains below was sequenced from the same sample in a study of shared clonotypes between healthy human individuals. The assay was immunoSEQ multiplex PCR, and TCRdb's table has in-frame clones only and misses some. Here the sample spans approximately 2.4 million clones, approximately 94% being singletons. The specimen was naive CD4+ T cells sorted from blood. The subset is: CD45RA+ positively selected. The receptors come from a man aged 18-30 years in good health.

The chain employs TRBV5-4 and TRBJ1-1; possible D gene TRBD1, 5 bases. This CDR3 spans 14 amino acids. Trimming stripped 6 bases from V and 0 bases from J, with 12 bases between. Germline CDR1 and CDR2: SGHNT and YYREEE (reference sequence). The CDR3 region is CASTLGTLNTEAFF. CDR3 in DNA: TGTGCCAGCACTTTAGGGACCTTGAACACTGAAGCTTTCTTT.

V usage is TRBV13 and J usage is TRBJ2-7; 12 nucleotides align to TRBD2. The germline V gene encodes CDR1 PRHDT and CDR2 FYEKMQ (reference sequence). There are 15 residues in the CDR3. Trimming took 2 bases from V and 5 from J; bases not matched to a gene: 4. The CDR3 nucleotides read TGTGCCAGCAGCTTAAGACGGACTAGCGGGGACGAGCAGTACTTC. It yields the protein CASSLRRTSGDEQYF.

The chain carries TRBV29-1 and TRBJ1-1; D ambiguous. With 1 base removed from V and 1 base from J, the gap between germline ends came to 4 bases. The CDR3 is 12 residues long. Germline values: CDR1 SQVTM, CDR2 ANQGSEA. The CDR3 bases are TGCAGCGTTGAAGTGCCGAACACTGAAGCTTTCTTT. It yields the protein CSVEVPNTEAFF.

As to this clone: The identical CDR3 is also encoded by other nucleotide sequences in the sample. V is TRBV5-1 and J is TRBJ2-5; 8 bases agree with TRBD1. V shed 4 bases and J 5 bases; nucleotides not matched to a gene: 4. There are 13 residues in the CDR3. Germline V gene data show CDR1 as SGHRS and CDR2 as YFSETQ. The CDR3 DNA reads as TGCGCCAGCAGCCCGGACAGGGAGGAGACCCAGTACTTC. This encodes CASSPDREETQYF.

On this clone itself: The same CDR3 also results from other DNA sequences found in this sample. The chain combines TRBV11-1 with TRBJ1-1, with 7 bases fitting TRBD1. V was pared by 2 bases and J by 2 bases, with 5 bases of the junction left unmatched. The germline V gene encodes CDR1 SGHAT and CDR2 FQDESV (reference sequence). The CDR3 runs 15 residues. For the CDR3, the DNA is TGTGCCAGCAGCTTAAGACAGGGTGGAAACACTGAAGCTTTCTTT. Translation: CASSLRQGGNTEAFF.

V gene TRBV2 combines with J gene TRBJ2-4, with D uncertain. V gave up 4 bases and J gave up 0 bases, with 10 bases separating them. The CDR3 extends over 15 amino acids. CDR1 and CDR2 (germline): SNHLY, FYNNEI. CDR3 sequence (DNA): TGTGCCAGCAGTGGGGGTCCTGTAGCCAAAAACATTCAGTACTTC. Translating gives CASSGGPVAKNIQYF.

This clone was observed a single time. The chain recombines TRBV30 with TRBJ1-5; 10 bases map to TRBD1. Per germline, CDR1 GTSNPN and CDR2 SVGIG (reference sequence). The CDR3 extends over 16 amino acids. The ends lost 3 bases at V and 3 bases at J; junction bases unmatched: 8. The CDR3 DNA follows: TGTGCCTGGAGCCTGGGACAGGGGTCCACCAATCAGCCCCAGCATTTT. This encodes CAWSLGQGSTNQPQHF.

This clone was seen only once. Other DNA sequences in the same sample also yield this CDR3. The chain employs TRBV7-9 and TRBJ1-5; weak D call: TRBD1 (5 bases). The CDR3 length is 15 residues. CDR1 and CDR2 from the germline V gene are SEHNR and FQNEAQ (reference sequence). The ends were cut back, 4 bases at V and 1 base at J, with 11 bases in the middle. CDR3 amino acids: CASSSQGGSNQPQHF. The CDR3 nucleotides read TGTGCCAGCAGCTCTCAGGGTGGGAGCAATCAGCCCCAGCATTTT.

In the case of this clone: Other DNA sequences in the same sample also yield this CDR3. The rearrangement links TRBV13 to TRBJ1-5; 8 nucleotides agree with TRBD1. The ends lost 5 bases at V and 2 bases at J; junction bases unmatched: 5. The CDR3 has 15 residues. In germline, CDR1 is PRHDT, CDR2 FYEKMQ (reference sequence). The CDR3 DNA is TGTGCCAGCAGCCTCAGGGGGCGAGGCAATCAGCCCCAGCATTTT. This gives the protein CASSLRGRGNQPQHF.

This chain connects TRBV7-8 to TRBJ2-2, with TRBD1 identical over 9 bases. From germline, CDR1 is SGHVS and CDR2 FQNEAQ. V lost 2 bases, J lost 7 bases, and 14 bases stayed unmatched. The CDR3 totals 18 residues. The CDR3 reads CASSLPGQGRGTYGELFF. The CDR3 bases are TGTGCCAGCAGCTTACCGGGACAGGGCCGAGGGACTTACGGGGAGCTGTTTTTT.

The chain combines TRBV18 with TRBJ2-3; 9 nucleotides align to TRBD2. From germline, CDR1 is KGHSH and CDR2 LQKENI. The length of the CDR3 is 17 residues. V was clipped by 2 bases and J by 5 bases; unmatched bases: 11. The CDR3 coding sequence is TGTGCCAGCTCACCAAATCTCGGCGGGAGGGCCAGAGATACGCAGTATTTT. As protein: CASSPNLGGRARDTQYF. The full variable domain, its missing parts supplied by reference TRBV18 and TRBJ2-3, is NAGVMQNPRHLVRRRGQEARLRCSPMKGHSHVYWYRQLPEEGLKFMVYLQKENIIDESGMPKERFSAEFPKEGPSILRIQQVVRGDSAAYFCASSPNLGGRARDTQYFGPGTRLTVL.

The rearrangement links TRBV4-2 to TRBJ1-2, with D maybe TRBD1 (5 bases). The CDR3 has 15 residues. Trimming cost V 0 bases and J 6 bases, with 14 bases left between them. The germline CDR1 and CDR2 sequences are LGHNA and YNFKEQ. The CDR3: CASSQDRGEWNGYTF. The CDR3 nucleotides read TGTGCCAGCAGCCAAGATCGAGGGGAATGGAATGGCTACACCTTC.

This clone appeared a single time. The V call is TRBV30, the J call TRBJ1-6; 7 bases line up with TRBD1. The CDR3 totals 13 residues. V lost 6 bases to trimming and J lost 7 bases; unmatched junction nucleotides: 6. The germline CDR1 and CDR2 sequences are GTSNPN and SVGIG (reference sequence). The CDR3 spells CACPGQMNSPLHF. The CDR3 DNA is TGTGCCTGCCCGGGACAGATGAATTCACCCCTCCACTTT.

This sequence joins TRBV7-2 and TRBJ2-4; D is perhaps TRBD1 (6 bases). This CDR3 is 19 amino acids long. Trimming took off 5 bases at V and 4 bases at J, with 27 bases between the two ends. Germline loops: CDR1 SGHTA, CDR2 FQGNSA. CDR3 coding DNA: TGTGCCAGCAGCCCCCCTATGTGGGAAGGGGGTTTAGCTAAAAACATTCAGTACTTC. Its protein is CASSPPMWEGGLAKNIQYF.

CDR3 protein: CDLKGTGVGSDVLTF. The CDR3, as DNA: TGTGACTTAAAAGGGACAGGGGTGGGAAGTGACGTCCTGACTTTC. The chain joins TRBV27 to TRBJ2-6; 10 positions match TRBD1. The V gene's germline CDR1 is MNHEY and CDR2 SMNVEV (reference sequence). This CDR3 region has 15 residues.